This T cell receptor (beta chain) was sequenced during a study of blood T cells in healthy people across ages. Study-wide background: About one barcoded beta molecule per two T cells came from capture by template switching.

Study-wide findings and caveats: Age showed a roughly linear inverse relationship with TCR beta diversity per million T cells. A strong correlation between TCR beta diversity and naive T cell percentage was seen.

A J-beta primer mix and a sample-barcoded 5' primer were used in a second PCR of roughly 7 to 12 cycles. Every molecule of cDNA carried a tag from a template-switch adaptor with 12 random nucleotides. TCRdb used MiXCR to reprocess the 5' RACE reads, holding one entry per CDR3 protein. The table shows 950,000 to 1,200,000 distinct CDR3 sequences, with more than 30% occurring only once. This clonotype was found a few times. Its antigen is undetermined. The sequencing sample was made of blood. This sequence originates from a man younger than 35 in good health.

The CDR3 DNA follows: TGTGCCAGCAGTCCTACAAGCGCGAACACCGGGGAGCTGTTTTTT. Protein: CASSPTSANTGELFF. The V and J genes are TRBV7-9 and TRBJ2-2; D is unresolved. CDR1 is SEHNR and CDR2 is FQNEAQ in the germline V gene (reference sequence). This CDR3 has 15 residues. Trimming took 6 bases from V and 0 from J, leaving 11 bases between them.